The TCR beta chain under discussion was sequenced for a study of blood T cell repertoires in COVID-19 (dated by TCRdb to 2020 to 2022). Some background on the complete study: Samples from collaborators originated in the United States, Italy and Spain and spanned both the acute and convalescent phases of COVID-19. The prospective study material was composed of cDNA or gDNA derived from T cells, B-cell-depleted T cells, or PBMCs. Deeply sampled blood TCRbeta repertoires from subjects exposed to, actively infected with, or recovered from COVID-19 were included in the dataset. The repertoires were made available in a free public database intended to serve as a resource for research on the immune response to SARS-CoV-2. The samples were drawn from the first 160 participants of the ongoing ImmuneRACE study and from 1,254 subjects provided by 6 global collaborators. Sample metadata almost always included a de-identified subject ID, COVID-19 status, age in years and sex. Where HLA class I and class II types were available, the types were taken from metadata supplied by the sample provider, not from assay-based typing. Overall study results and their limits: How much clinical and demographic metadata was included differed by source and by participant, and the metadata was provided uncurated.

TCRbeta CDR3 regions were amplified from genomic DNA using the immunoSEQ Assay, a bias-controlled multiplex PCR. The authors processed their data as follows. The number of nucleated cells in each sample was estimated from the amplification of reference gene primers within the assay. To quantify the absolute abundance of each unique TCRbeta CDR3 rearrangement, sequence reads were collapsed and filtered. For each sample, productive Simpson clonality was calculated by taking the square root of Simpson's diversity index across productive rearrangements. TCRdb stores this immuneACCESS table with in-frame sequences only. Part of the clones is absent; in the studies checked, under half of the shortfall reflects unresolved V genes, and no reason is known for the rest. V, J and clone size are those of that table, while D and trimming were read from the DNA. The sample data list 250,000 to 300,000 clones, and about 89% of these were observed just once. The ten largest clones capture around 1.3% of the sample.

Trimming removed 6 bases from V and 5 bases from J, leaving 22 bases between the germline ends. CDR1 and CDR2 were assigned from the germline V gene as KGHSH and LQKENI. The CDR3 sequence holds 17 residues, the cysteine and phenylalanine included. Of the read, only the CDR3 DNA is kept; its 51 bases are in frame from base 1. In the prospective study, participants were roughly 18 to 90 years old, resided in 24 geographic areas of the United States, and were enrolled through a virtual design. In the prospective study, participants were assigned to cohorts based on the clinical history participants reported in a screening survey and a study questionnaire. Each participant in the prospective study had whole blood, serum and a nasopharyngeal or oropharyngeal swab collected by mobile phlebotomists. Participants in the prospective study had the option to provide additional blood draws and questionnaires over an approximately two-month period. Blood samples from the prospective study were shipped frozen or at room temperature prior to DNA extraction.

In the case of this clone: Its cognate antigen has yet to be identified. Per-base qualities were not stored, and no clone one base away is much larger.

The receptor comes from a human donor in a cohort exposed to, infected with or recovered from COVID-19 (not recorded which). The donor label of this sample is uncertain. This receptor chain uses TRBV18 and TRBJ2-2, and possibly TRBD2, on 6 matching bases. Sequenced: PBMCs or T cells enriched from blood (not recorded which). CDR3 sequence: CASSTSMGGAITGELFF. The nucleotide sequence reads TGTGCCAGCTCGACGTCTATGGGGGGAGCTATAACCGGGGAGCTGTTTTTT.